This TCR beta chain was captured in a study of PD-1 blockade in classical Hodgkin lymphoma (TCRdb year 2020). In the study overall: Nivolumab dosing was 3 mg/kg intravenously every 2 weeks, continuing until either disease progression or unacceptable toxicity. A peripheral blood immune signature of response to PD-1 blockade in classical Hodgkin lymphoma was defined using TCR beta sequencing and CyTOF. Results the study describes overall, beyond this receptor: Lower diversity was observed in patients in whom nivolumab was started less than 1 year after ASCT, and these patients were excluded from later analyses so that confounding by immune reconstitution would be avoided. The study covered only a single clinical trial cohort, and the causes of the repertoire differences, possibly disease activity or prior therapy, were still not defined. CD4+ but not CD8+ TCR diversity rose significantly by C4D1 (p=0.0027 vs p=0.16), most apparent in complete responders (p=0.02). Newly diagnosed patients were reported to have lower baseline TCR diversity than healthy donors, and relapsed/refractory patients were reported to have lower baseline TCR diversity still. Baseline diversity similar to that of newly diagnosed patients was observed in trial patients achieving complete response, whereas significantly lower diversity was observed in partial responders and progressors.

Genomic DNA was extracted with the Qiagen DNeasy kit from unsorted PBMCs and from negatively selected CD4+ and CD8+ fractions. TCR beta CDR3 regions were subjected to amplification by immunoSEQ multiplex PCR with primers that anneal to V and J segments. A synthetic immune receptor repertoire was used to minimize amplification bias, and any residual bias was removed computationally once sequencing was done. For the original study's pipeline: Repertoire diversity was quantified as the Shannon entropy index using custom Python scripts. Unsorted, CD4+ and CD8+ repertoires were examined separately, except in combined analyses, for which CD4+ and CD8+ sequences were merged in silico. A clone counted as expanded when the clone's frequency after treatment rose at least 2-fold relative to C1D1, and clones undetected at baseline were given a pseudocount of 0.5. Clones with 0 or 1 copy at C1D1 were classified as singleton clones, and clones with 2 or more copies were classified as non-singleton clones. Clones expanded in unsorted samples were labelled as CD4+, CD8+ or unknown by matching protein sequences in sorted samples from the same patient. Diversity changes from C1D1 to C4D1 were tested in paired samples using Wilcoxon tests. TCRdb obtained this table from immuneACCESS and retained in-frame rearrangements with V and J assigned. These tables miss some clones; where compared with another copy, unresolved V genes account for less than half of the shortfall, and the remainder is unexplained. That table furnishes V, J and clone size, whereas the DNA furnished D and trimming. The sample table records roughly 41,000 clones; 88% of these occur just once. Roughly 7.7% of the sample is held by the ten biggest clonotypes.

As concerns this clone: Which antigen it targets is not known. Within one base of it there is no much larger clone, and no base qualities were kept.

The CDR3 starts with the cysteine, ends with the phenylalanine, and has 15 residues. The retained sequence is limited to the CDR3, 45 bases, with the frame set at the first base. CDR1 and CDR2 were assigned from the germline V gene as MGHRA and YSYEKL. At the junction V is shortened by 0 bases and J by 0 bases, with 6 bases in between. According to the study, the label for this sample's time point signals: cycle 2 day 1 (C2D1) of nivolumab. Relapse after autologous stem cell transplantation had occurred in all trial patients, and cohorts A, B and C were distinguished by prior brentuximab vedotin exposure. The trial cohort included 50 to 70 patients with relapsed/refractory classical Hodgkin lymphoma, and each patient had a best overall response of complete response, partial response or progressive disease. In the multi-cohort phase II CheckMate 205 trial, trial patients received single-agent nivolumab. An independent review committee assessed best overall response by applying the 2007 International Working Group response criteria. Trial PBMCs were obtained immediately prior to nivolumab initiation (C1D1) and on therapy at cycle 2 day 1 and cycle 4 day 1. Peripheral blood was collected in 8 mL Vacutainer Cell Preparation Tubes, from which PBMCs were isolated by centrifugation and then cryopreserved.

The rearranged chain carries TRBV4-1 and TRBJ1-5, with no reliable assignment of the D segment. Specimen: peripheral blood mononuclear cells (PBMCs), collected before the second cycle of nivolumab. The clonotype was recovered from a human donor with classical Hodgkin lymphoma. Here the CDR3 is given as CASSQERYSNQPQHF. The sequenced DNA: TGCGCCAGCAGCCAAGAAAGGTATAGCAATCAGCCCCAGCATTTT.